The 15 T cell receptor beta chains listed next were all sequenced from one sample in a study of blood T cell repertoires in COVID-19. TCRdb keeps only in-frame clones here, not all; method: immunoSEQ multiplex PCR. The sample holds fewer than 200,000 clones; approximately 88% are singletons and the top ten take 9%. The sequenced sample was PBMCs or T cells enriched from blood (not recorded which). The receptors originated from a woman aged 18 to 35 who had recovered from COVID-19.

This chain joins TRBV7-2 and TRBJ2-1; 12 nucleotides align to TRBD2. CDR1 is SGHTA, CDR2 FQGNSA, per germline. Unmatched junction bases numbered 3, after V lost 4 bases and J lost 2 bases. CDR3 length equals 16 residues. In nucleotides, the CDR3 is TGTGCCAGCAGCTCCGGACTAGCGGGGACCTACAATGAGCAGTTCTTC. This translates into CASSSGLAGTYNEQFF.

V usage is TRBV7-9 and J usage is TRBJ1-4; D unclear. CDR3 size: 16 residues. V gave up 4 bases and J gave up 5 bases, with 17 bases separating them. Germline-derived CDR1 and CDR2 are SEHNR and FQNEAQ (reference sequence). The CDR3 protein is CASSSPAAPGNEKLFF. CDR3 coding DNA: TGTGCCAGCAGCTCTCCTGCCGCCCCGGGAAATGAAAAACTGTTTTTT.

The DNA of the CDR3 is TGTGCCAGCAGCCAAGGAAGTACACAGACCCAGTACTTC. Its protein is CASSQGSTQTQYF. This chain links TRBV3-1 (or the pseudogene TRBV3-2) with TRBJ2-5; no firm D call. Trimming left V 1 base short and J 6 bases short, with 9 bases between. This CDR3 comprises 13 residues. Germline V gene sequence: CDR1 LGHDT, CDR2 YNNKEL (reference sequence).

V is TRBV5-1 and J is TRBJ2-5, with TRBD2 as a possible D gene (5 bases). In germline, CDR1 is SGHRS, CDR2 YFSETQ. V lost 4 bases to trimming and J lost 5 bases, with 15 bases between them. The CDR3 contains 14 residues. CDR3 sequence reads: CASSTMGSRETQYF. The CDR3 bases are TGCGCCAGCAGCACCATGGGGAGTCGGGAGACCCAGTACTTC.

V is TRBV5-1 and J is TRBJ1-2; 7 bases line up with TRBD1. After removal of 0 bases from V and 1 base from J, the junction contained 3 bases not matched to a gene. Germline-derived CDR1 and CDR2 are SGHRS and YFSETQ. This CDR3 comprises 15 residues. CDR3 sequence: CASSLAGDSNYGYTF. The CDR3 bases are TGCGCCAGCAGCTTGGCGGGGGACAGTAACTATGGCTACACCTTC.

This chain joins TRBV20-1 and TRBJ1-1; TRBD1 matches at 7 bases. There are 11 residues in the CDR3. V shed 3 bases, J shed 6 bases, and the junction held 1 base outside the gene matches. Germline V CDR1 and CDR2: DFQATT, SNEGSKA (reference sequence). CDR3 protein: CSASQGAEAFF. In DNA form, the CDR3 reads TGCAGTGCTAGTCAGGGGGCTGAAGCTTTCTTT.

CDR3 residues: CAWTPGQGISPLHF. The CDR3 coding sequence is TGTGCCTGGACTCCGGGACAAGGGATATCACCCCTCCACTTT. The chain carries TRBV30 and TRBJ1-6; D possibly corresponds to TRBD1 (6 bases). Germline lookup yields CDR1 GTSNPN and CDR2 SVGIG (reference sequence). The CDR3 runs to 14 residues. V was shortened by 4 bases and J by 10 bases, with 17 bases between the two germline ends.

The CDR3 sequence: CASSLGAGGLTEAFF. DNA of the CDR3: TGTGCCAGCAGCTTAGGGGCAGGGGGTTTGACTGAAGCTTTCTTT. The rearrangement links TRBV11-2 to TRBJ1-1, with TRBD1 matching over 7 bases. CDR1 is SGHAT, CDR2 FQNNGV, per germline. The CDR3 spans 15 residues. V lost 1 base and J lost 5; bases outside the gene matches: 7.

This clone has only one observation. In nucleotides, the CDR3 is TGTGCCAGCAGCTCATACAGGGGGCCCGGGGTCACTGAAGCTTTCTTT. Its translation is CASSSYRGPGVTEAFF. The V and J genes are TRBV5-8 and TRBJ1-1, with 9 bases lining up with TRBD1. V was clipped by 3 bases and J by 4 bases; unmatched bases: 10. CDR1 and CDR2 from the germline V gene are SGHTS and YDEGEE. This CDR3 contains 16 residues.

The chain couples TRBV9 to TRBJ2-7; 10 bases map to TRBD1. The junction had 7 bases not matched to a gene; V was cut back by 3 bases and J by 4 bases. The CDR3 has 15 amino acids. The germline V gene encodes CDR1 SGDLS and CDR2 YYNGEE. The CDR3 DNA reads as TGTGCCAGCAGCGGAGGACAGGGGGGCCTATACGAGCAGTACTTC. Residues: CASSGGQGGLYEQYF.

The chain links TRBV5-4 to TRBJ2-7; 8 bases agree with TRBD2. V lost 4 bases, J lost 0 bases, and 9 bases stayed unmatched. Germline values: CDR1 SGHNT, CDR2 YYREEE (reference sequence). The CDR3 consists of 16 residues. In nucleotides, the CDR3 is TGTGCCAGCAGCCGTGACACTAGCGGTTACTCCTACGAGCAGTACTTC. Its translation is CASSRDTSGYSYEQYF.

Here the CDR3 reads CASSKVKLANYNEQFF. In DNA form, the CDR3 reads TGTGCCAGCAGCAAAGTGAAACTAGCGAACTACAATGAGCAGTTCTTC. The rearrangement links TRBV21-1 to TRBJ2-1; the D call in the table, TRBD2, was not verified against the DNA. TRBV21-1 is deemed a pseudogene. This CDR3 is built from 16 residues.

V and J are TRBV14 and TRBJ2-3; D is unclear. Germline CDR1 reads SGHDN; CDR2 reads FVKESK. This CDR3 is 16 amino acids long. V was cut by 4 bases and J by 0 bases, with 14 bases left in between. The CDR3 coding sequence is TGTGCCAGCAGCCCCCGCCAGGCCGTAAGCACAGATACGCAGTATTTT. Its protein is CASSPRQAVSTDTQYF.

The chain recombines TRBV2 with TRBJ1-5; 7 bases map to TRBD1. The CDR3 covers 13 residues. Per germline, CDR1 SNHLY and CDR2 FYNNEI. The junction had 5 bases not matched to a gene; V was cut back by 7 bases and J by 5 bases. The CDR3 sequence: CASKRQGDQPQHF. The CDR3, as DNA: TGTGCCAGCAAGCGACAGGGTGATCAGCCCCAGCATTTT.

The rearrangement joins TRBV3-1 (or the pseudogene TRBV3-2) to TRBJ1-2; 7 nucleotides match TRBD1. After removal of 3 bases from V and 8 bases from J, the junction contained 12 bases not matched to a gene. This CDR3 contains 15 residues. Germline V gene sequence: CDR1 LGHDT, CDR2 YNNKEL (reference sequence). The CDR3 nucleotides are TGTGCCAGCAGCCACCCGAAACAGGGGATGTTAGGCTACACCTTC. Protein: CASSHPKQGMLGYTF.